Presented here are 24 T cell receptor beta chains from one specimen sequenced in a study of blood T cell repertoires in COVID-19. Some clones are missing from TCRdb's copy, which holds only in-frame ones; the method was immunoSEQ multiplex PCR. Of some 370,000 clones listed, around 83% were seen once; the top ten hold approximately 5.4%. Sequencing was performed on PBMCs or T cells enriched from blood (not recorded which). The origin of the receptors is a woman aged 50 to 65 who had recovered from COVID-19.

The chain has TRBV5-4 and TRBJ1-2; 10 nucleotides align to TRBD1. Germline assignment: CDR1 SGHNT and CDR2 YYREEE (reference sequence). V shed 3 bases, J shed 8 bases, and the junction held 7 bases outside the gene matches. This CDR3 contains 14 residues. The CDR3: CASSSGDRGGGYTF. CDR3 DNA sequence: TGTGCCAGCAGCTCGGGGGACAGGGGCGGGGGCTACACCTTC.

The chain has TRBV6-5 and TRBJ1-3; tentative D call: TRBD1 (6 bases). This CDR3 has 13 amino acids. Germline CDR1 is MNHEY and CDR2 is SVGAGI. The V end was cut by 6 bases, the J end by 8 bases, with 14 bases between. The CDR3 sequence: CASRAQGFDTIYF. The DNA for the CDR3 is TGTGCCAGCAGGGCCCAGGGGTTCGACACCATATATTTT.

The rearrangement links TRBV19 to TRBJ1-5; TRBD1 is a possible D gene (5 bases). The CDR3 is made up of 14 amino acids. V lost 6 bases and J lost 9, with 18 bases in between. Germline assignment: CDR1 LNHDA and CDR2 SQIVND (reference sequence). This chain's CDR3 is CASSLGEGLGPQHF. The CDR3 DNA is TGTGCCAGTAGCTTAGGGGAGGGGTTGGGGCCCCAGCATTTT.

The chain is built from TRBV27 and TRBJ2-4, with 7 positions matching TRBD1. CDR3 length equals 16 residues. V shed 4 bases and J 0 bases; nucleotides not matched to a gene: 6. Germline lookup yields CDR1 MNHEY and CDR2 SMNVEV (reference sequence). The CDR3 spells CASSSGQILAKNIQYF. CDR3 bases: TGTGCCAGCAGTTCGGGACAGATACTAGCCAAAAACATTCAGTACTTC.

This sequence joins TRBV7-2 and TRBJ1-5; maybe TRBD1 (6 bases). Germline CDR1 and CDR2: SGHTA and FQGNSA. This CDR3 is built from 15 residues. The germline V and J ends were trimmed by 1 base and 4 bases, with 11 bases remaining between them. The CDR3 spells CASSLETGLNQPQHF. CDR3 nucleotides: TGTGCCAGCAGCTTAGAGACAGGCCTAAATCAGCCCCAGCATTTT.

J is TRBJ1-2 and V is TRBV5-5; D call uncertain. Germline values: CDR1 SGHKS, CDR2 YYEKEE (reference sequence). The CDR3 is 13 amino acids. V was trimmed by 1 base and J by 5 bases, leaving 9 bases between them. CDR3 in DNA: TGTGCCAGCAGCTTGTTCGGTGGTTATGGCTACACCTTC. Translated, it gives CASSLFGGYGYTF.

The rearrangement joins TRBV30 to TRBJ1-5, with 7 nucleotides matching TRBD1. CDR3 size: 14 residues. V shed 2 bases, J shed 6 bases, and the junction held 7 bases outside the gene matches. In germline, CDR1 is GTSNPN, CDR2 SVGIG (reference sequence). The CDR3 DNA reads TGTGCCTGGAGTCCCGGACAGGTCGGTCAGCCCCAGCATTTT. It yields the protein CAWSPGQVGQPQHF.

The chain couples TRBV9 to TRBJ2-1; TRBD1 might be the D (5 bases). The CDR3 is 14 amino acids. The V and J ends lost 4 bases and 8 bases respectively, with 16 bases between them. Germline V gene sequence: CDR1 SGDLS, CDR2 YYNGEE. CDR3 residues: CASSPRTPPYEQFF. The CDR3 nucleotides read TGTGCCAGCAGCCCCCGGACACCTCCCTATGAGCAGTTCTTC.

This chain connects TRBV7-9 to TRBJ1-2; a weak D match, TRBD1 (6 bases). Germline loops: CDR1 SEHNR, CDR2 FQNEAQ (reference sequence). V lost 1 base to trimming and J lost 3 bases, with 15 bases between them. The length of the CDR3 is 16 residues. CDR3 loop: CASSLGGQGYDYGYTF. CDR3 sequence (DNA): TGTGCCAGCAGCTTAGGAGGGCAGGGGTACGACTATGGCTACACCTTC.

This chain links TRBV15 with TRBJ2-1; 14 bases are a match to TRBD2. From germline, CDR1 is LNHNV and CDR2 YYDKDF (reference sequence). The CDR3 extends over 16 amino acids. Losses at the gene ends were 5 bases for V and 7 bases for J; bases not matched to a gene: 7. In nucleotides, the CDR3 is TGTGCCACCAGCGGTTACGGGACTAGCGGGAGTAATGAGCAGTTCTTC. Its translation: CATSGYGTSGSNEQFF.

This sequence joins TRBV10-3 and TRBJ1-2, with TRBD1 as a possible D gene (5 bases). CDR1 and CDR2 (germline): ENHRY, SYGVKD. This CDR3 region has 16 residues. With 4 bases removed from V and 0 bases from J, the gap between germline ends came to 15 bases. The CDR3 DNA follows: TGTGCCATCAGTGGTCCAGGGTCTGAGGCTAACTATGGCTACACCTTC. It codes for CAISGPGSEANYGYTF.

This rearrangement joins TRBV6-5 to TRBJ1-6; no definite D call. The germline V gene has CDR1 MNHEY and CDR2 SVGAGI. The V end lost 10 bases, the J end lost 0 bases, and 10 bases lay between the germline ends. The CDR3 is 14 amino acids. CDR3 residues: CATQVGSYNSPLHF. CDR3 in DNA: TGTGCCACCCAGGTCGGCTCCTATAATTCACCCCTCCACTTT.

This clone was observed a single time. A read error may account for a junction end that differs from germline. The V and J genes are TRBV3-1 (or the pseudogene TRBV3-2) and TRBJ2-5, with a weak D call TRBD2 (6 bases). Germline assignment: CDR1 LGHDT and CDR2 YNNKEL (reference sequence). The CDR3 extends over 16 amino acids. CDR3 coding DNA: TGTGCCAGCAGCCAAGTAAGCTGGGACTCAAAAGAGGCCCAGTACTTC. It specifies CASSQVSWDSKEAQYF.

This chain uses TRBV9 with TRBJ1-1; 10 bases align to TRBD1. The CDR3 runs 16 residues. The V gene end was trimmed by 0 bases and the J gene end by 1 base; junction bases not matched to a gene: 3. Per the germline V gene, CDR1 is SGDLS and CDR2 is YYNGEE. CDR3 residues: CASSVDRDRGNTEAFF. In nucleotides, the CDR3 is TGTGCCAGCAGCGTAGACCGGGACAGGGGGAACACTGAAGCTTTCTTT.

The chain combines TRBV30 with TRBJ2-7, with D possibly being TRBD2 (5 bases). The germline V gene encodes CDR1 GTSNPN and CDR2 SVGIG (reference sequence). Trimming removed 5 bases at V and 6 bases at J, with 11 bases between. This CDR3 comprises 11 residues. The CDR3 spells CAWDRGSEQYF. CDR3 DNA: TGTGCCTGGGATCGGGGATCCGAGCAGTACTTC.

This clone appeared a few times. The chain joins TRBV19 to TRBJ1-2; possibly TRBD1 for D (5 bases). Germline values: CDR1 LNHDA, CDR2 SQIVND (reference sequence). The CDR3 loop spans 16 amino acids. Deletions cut 10 bases from V and 0 bases from J, with 21 bases between. CDR3 sequence (DNA): TGTGCCACCACGGGGTGGGGCGGGGGGACTAACTATGGCTACACCTTC. It specifies CATTGWGGGTNYGYTF. The whole variable domain, remainder taken from reference TRBV19 and TRBJ1-2, is DGGITQSPKYLFRKEGQNVTLSCEQNLNHDAMYWYRQDPGQGLRLIYYSQIVNDFQKGDIAEGYSVSREKKESFPLTVTSAQKNPTAFYLCATTGWGGGTNYGYTFGSGTRLTVV.

This clone has only a few counts. The gene calls are TRBV29-1 and TRBJ1-2; no clear D gene. In germline, CDR1 is SQVTM, CDR2 ANQGSEA. Trimming stripped 4 bases from V and 3 bases from J, with 15 bases between. The CDR3 runs to 14 residues. The CDR3 here is CSVGEGGSHYGYTF. In DNA, the CDR3 is TGCAGCGTTGGCGAGGGTGGCAGCCACTATGGCTACACCTTC. The whole variable domain, remainder taken from reference TRBV29-1 and TRBJ1-2, is SAVISQKPSRDICQRGTSLTIQCQVDSQVTMMFWYRQQPGQSLTLIATANQGSEATYESGFVIDKFPISRPNLTFSTLTVSNMSPEDSSIYLCSVGEGGSHYGYTFGSGTRLTVV.

The chain employs TRBV6-2 or TRBV6-3 and TRBJ1-1; D is ambiguous. Germline loops: CDR1 MNHEY, CDR2 SVGEGT. V was clipped by 5 bases and J by 5 bases, with 15 bases between them. The CDR3 spans 14 residues. CDR3 nucleotides: TGTGCCAGCAGTCAAGACTCTCCCGGGACTGAAGCTTTCTTT. Amino acids: CASSQDSPGTEAFF.

The chain is built from TRBV2 and TRBJ1-2; D possibly corresponds to TRBD1 (5 bases). The CDR3 sequence is 14 residues long. V lost 5 bases and J 6 bases, leaving 16 bases between the germline ends. Germline V gives CDR1 SNHLY, CDR2 FYNNEI. CDR3 sequence: CASSIRRQSHGYTF. The DNA for the CDR3 is TGTGCCAGCAGTATACGACGACAGAGTCATGGCTACACCTTC.

This chain links TRBV6-2 or TRBV6-3 with TRBJ1-5; TRBD1 matches at 10 bases. Germline V gives CDR1 MNHEY, CDR2 SVGEGT. The CDR3 is 15 amino acids. V lost 0 bases, J lost 7 bases, and 3 bases stayed unmatched. The CDR3 bases are TGTGCCAGCAGTTACTCCGGACAGGGGGGACAGCCCCAGCATTTT. This codes for CASSYSGQGGQPQHF.

This sequence joins TRBV6-1 and TRBJ1-5; D call uncertain. V lost 2 bases to trimming and J lost 7 bases, with 6 bases between them. There are 12 residues in the CDR3. Germline CDR1 reads MNHNS; CDR2 reads SASEGT. The CDR3 region has the DNA TGTGCCAGCAGTGAAAGCGGCCAGCCCCAGCATTTT. The encoded protein is CASSESGQPQHF.

This clone was counted only a few times. The V and J genes are TRBV30 and TRBJ2-5; possible D gene TRBD1, 5 bases. From germline, CDR1 is GTSNPN and CDR2 SVGIG (reference sequence). The CDR3 is 15 residues long. V was clipped by 2 bases and J by 5 bases, with 18 bases between them. CDR3 residues: CAWSMGVGLGETQYF. For the CDR3, the DNA is TGTGCCTGGAGTATGGGCGTGGGGCTTGGGGAGACCCAGTACTTC.

This sequence joins TRBV11-3 and TRBJ1-2; 7 nucleotides align to TRBD1. The CDR3 is 15 residues long. Germline values: CDR1 SGHNT, CDR2 YENEEA. J lost 4 bases, V lost 4 bases, and 9 bases had no gene match. CDR3 nucleotides: TGTGCCAGCAGCTCGCACGAGGACAGGAGCTATGGCTACACCTTC. Its translation: CASSSHEDRSYGYTF.

The chain has TRBV6-5 and TRBJ2-6; D is perhaps TRBD1 (5 bases). From germline, CDR1 is MNHEY and CDR2 SVGAGI. Trimming took off 2 bases at V and 0 bases at J, with 8 bases between the two ends. The CDR3 is made up of 16 amino acids. DNA for the CDR3: TGTGCCAGCAGTTACAGTGGACACTCTGGGGCCAACGTCCTGACTTTC. This sequence encodes CASSYSGHSGANVLTF.